This T cell receptor (beta chain) was sequenced in a study of blood T cell repertoires in COVID-19. Whole-study context: The cDNA or gDNA used as material had been derived from T cells, B-cell-depleted T cells, or PBMCs.

Per the authors' pipeline: Estimates of nucleated cell counts were drawn from the amplification of reference gene primers. Clones were read by immunoSEQ multiplex PCR, and TCRdb kept only the in-frame ones, dropping some. The V and J calls and the clone size are those of that table, but D and trimming were determined from the DNA. The sample yields roughly 400,000 clones, 88% seen once. This CDR3 region has 18 residues. V was clipped by 0 bases and J by 10 bases; unmatched bases: 15. The germline V gene encodes CDR1 KGHDR and CDR2 SFDVKD. This clone was counted only a few times. Living in 24 US areas, the participants were between roughly 18 and 90 years of age.

The TCR comes from a woman between 35 and 50 years old with acute COVID-19. The sequenced sample was PBMCs or T cells enriched from blood (not recorded which). The V call is TRBV24-1, the J call TRBJ2-2; 8 bases align to TRBD2. The chain's CDR3 is CATSDLNRGPGGRAELFF. As DNA, the CDR3 is TGTGCCACCAGTGATTTGAACAGAGGTCCGGGGGGGCGGGCGGAGCTGTTTTTT.